Included here is one T cell receptor (beta chain) sequence, with context. The antigen is not known. Scientists isolated CD4+ T cells after an approximately 11-day culture period ended. Subjects were given two BNT162b2 or mRNA-1273 vaccine doses. Profiled with immunoSEQ multiplex PCR; TCRdb holds only in-frame clones, not every one. The data hold 50,000 to 70,000 clones, with under 80% observed a single time. This CDR3 is built from 15 residues. Per the germline V gene, CDR1 is SGHNT and CDR2 is YENEEA. V trimming: 5 bases; J trimming: 4 bases; junction bases outside the gene matches: 5. This specimen comes from a study of vaccination effects on CD4 cells after COVID-19. Across the whole study: The median interval between the second dose and post-vaccine sampling was 72 days. The study, taken as a whole, reports: In the study, convalescent patients were few, and early post-infection timepoints were absent.

Sequenced material: CD4+ T cells from PBMCs cultured without peptide, taken after COVID-19 vaccination. The gene calls are TRBV11-3 and TRBJ2-1; the match to TRBD2 covers 10 bases. The sequence derives from a human donor who received a COVID-19 vaccine. This CDR3 is CASSLGLAEYNEQFF. The DNA for the CDR3 is TGTGCCAGCAGCCTAGGACTAGCGGAGTACAATGAGCAGTTCTTC.